The 6 T cell receptor beta chains below come from one sample, sequenced in a study of blood T cells in healthy people across ages. The authors ran a second PCR of about 6 to 12 cycles using a sample-barcoded 5' primer and a J-beta primer mix. A single record per CDR3 protein comes from TCRdb applying MiXCR to the 5' RACE reads. The sample yields 650,000 to 700,000 distinct CDR3 sequences, less than 40% seen once. The sequenced material came from blood. The source is a woman over 75 in good health.

At least ten counts were recorded for this clonotype. V and J are TRBV6-6 and TRBJ2-3; 8 bases agree with TRBD1. Germline V gene data show CDR1 as MNHNY and CDR2 as SVGAGI (reference sequence). This CDR3 spans 14 amino acids. Trimming removed 6 bases from V and 2 bases from J; junction bases left unmatched: 4. CDR3 in amino acids: CASRPGGVTDTQYF. The CDR3 nucleotides read TGTGCCAGCAGGCCAGGGGGCGTCACAGATACGCAGTATTTT.

The gene calls are TRBV7-6 and TRBJ2-3; the match to TRBD2 covers 9 bases. V lost 4 bases to trimming and J lost 2 bases; unmatched junction nucleotides: 10. This CDR3 region has 17 residues. CDR1 and CDR2 from the germline V gene are SGHVS and FNYEAQ. Here the CDR3 reads CASSSRTSEGFTDTQYF. CDR3 in DNA: TGTGCCAGCAGCTCGCGGACTAGCGAGGGCTTCACAGATACGCAGTATTTT.

The gene calls are TRBV18 and TRBJ2-7; D is uncertain. Judging by the DNA end, TRBJ2-5 fits better; the J call may be wrong. The germline V gene encodes CDR1 KGHSH and CDR2 LQKENI. This CDR3 has 13 residues. The CDR3, as DNA: TGTGCCAGCCACACGGGTAGCCAAGAGACCCAGTACTTC. Translating it yields CASHTGSQETQYF.

This clonotype came up many times. V is TRBV20-1 and J is TRBJ2-7; TRBD2 is a possible D gene (5 bases). The CDR3 totals 11 residues. Germline assignment: CDR1 DFQATT and CDR2 SNEGSKA (reference sequence). Trimming removed 3 bases from V and 7 bases from J, with 10 bases in between. CDR3 in DNA: TGCAGTGCTAGTCTAGCACGGGAGCAGTACTTC. It translates to CSASLAREQYF.

This rearrangement joins TRBV5-1 to TRBJ1-6; 9 bases fit TRBD1. The V gene end was trimmed by 4 bases and the J gene end by 8 bases; junction bases not matched to a gene: 7. The length of the CDR3 is 15 residues. The germline V gene encodes CDR1 SGHRS and CDR2 YFSETQ. DNA for the CDR3: TGCGCCAGCAGCCAAGCGGGGACAGGGCATTCACCCCTCCACTTT. It is translated as CASSQAGTGHSPLHF. Combining the CDR3 with reference TRBV5-1 and TRBJ1-6 gives the whole variable domain KAGVTQTPRYLIKTRGQQVTLSCSPISGHRSVSWYQQTPGQGLQFLFEYFSETQRNKGNFPGRFSGRQFSNSRSEMNVSTLELGDSALYLCASSQAGTGHSPLHFGNGTRLTVT.

This clonotype showed up just a few times. This chain connects TRBV6-1 to TRBJ1-5, with D possibly being TRBD1 (5 bases). V dropped 2 bases and J dropped 2 bases, with 16 bases sitting between them. The CDR3 has 17 amino acids. Germline CDR1 is MNHNS and CDR2 is SASEGT. The CDR3 DNA is TGTGCCAGCAGTGAATTCGGGGCGTGGAGTGGCAATCAGCCCCAGCATTTT. Amino acids: CASSEFGAWSGNQPQHF.